A selection of T cell receptor beta chains follows, all from one sample in a study of cytomegalovirus exposure and HLA in healthy donors. Measured with immunoSEQ multiplex PCR; TCRdb has only the in-frame clones, and not every one. The table shows about 190,000 clones, with more than 65% occurring only once. Input material: PBMCs. The receptors were gathered from a woman aged 25-40 years in good health and CMV-seropositive. The CDR3 runs from the conserved cysteine through the conserved F or W. D genes are given only for firm matches. Some rows mark clone size as missing; the rest say once, few, many or name a class of expanded clone.

V: TRBV27
size: .
D: TRBD1
J: TRBJ2-7
CDR3: CASSNRGLEQYF
DNA: TGTGCCAGCAGTAACAGGGGGCTCGAGCAGTACTTC

V: TRBV6-5
size: .
D: TRBD2
J: TRBJ2-7
CDR3: CASSSTGTSGSHEQYF
DNA: TGTGCCAGCAGTTCCACCGGGACTAGCGGGAGCCACGAGCAGTACTTC

V: TRBV5-4
size: few
D: .
J: TRBJ2-7
CDR3: CAPEGPPTYEQYF
DNA: TGTGCCCCGGAGGGACCACCAACCTACGAGCAGTACTTC

V: TRBV10-2
size: .
D: .
J: TRBJ1-2
CDR3: CASSESAGNPNYGYTF
DNA: TGCGCCAGCAGTGAGTCGGCAGGGAATCCTAACTATGGCTACACCTTC

V: TRBV6-4
size: .
D: .
J: TRBJ2-3
CDR3: CASSEFQRRTDTQYF
DNA: TGTGCCAGCAGTGAATTCCAGCGGCGCACAGATACGCAGTATTTT

V: TRBV5-1
size: .
D: .
J: TRBJ2-5
CDR3: CASSLAGAQETQYF
DNA: TGCGCCAGCAGCCTGGCAGGGGCCCAAGAGACCCAGTACTTC

V: TRBV16
size: .
D: .
J: TRBJ2-7
CDR3: CASSQYGGSYEQYF
DNA: TGTGCCAGCAGCCAATATGGCGGCTCCTACGAGCAGTACTTC

V: TRBV15
size: .
D: .
J: TRBJ1-1
CDR3: CATSRSVGAEAFF
DNA: TGTGCCACCAGCAGGAGTGTCGGGGCTGAAGCTTTCTTT

V: TRBV5-1
size: few
D: .
J: TRBJ2-2
CDR3: CASSLDRASGGELFF
DNA: TGCGCCAGCAGCTTGGACAGGGCATCGGGCGGGGAGCTGTTTTTT

V: TRBV19
size: .
D: TRBD2
J: TRBJ2-1
CDR3: CAGGPSEQFF
DNA: TGTGCGGGAGGGCCTAGTGAGCAGTTCTTC

V: TRBV25-1
size: .
D: .
J: TRBJ1-2
CDR3: CASTLGGGGNYGYTF
DNA: TGTGCCAGCACCCTGGGGGGGGGAGGCAACTATGGCTACACCTTC

V: TRBV4-1
size: .
D: TRBD2
J: TRBJ2-3
CDR3: CASSQGLAGSTDTQYF
DNA: TGCGCCAGCAGCCAAGGACTAGCGGGAAGCACAGATACGCAGTATTTT

V: TRBV27
size: .
D: .
J: TRBJ2-5
CDR3: CASSLLGRETQYF
DNA: TGTGCCAGCAGTTTATTGGGGAGAGAGACCCAGTACTTC

V: TRBV27
size: .
D: TRBD1
J: TRBJ1-2
CDR3: CASRPSGTGNSGYTF
DNA: TGTGCCAGCAGGCCTTCCGGGACAGGGAACAGTGGCTACACCTTC

V: TRBV6-5
size: few
D: TRBD1
J: TRBJ1-2
CDR3: CASRRADRADAGYTF
DNA: TGTGCCAGCAGGCGAGCCGACAGGGCCGACGCTGGCTACACCTTC

V: TRBV11-2
size: .
D: TRBD2
J: TRBJ2-1
CDR3: CASSLVAGDNHEQFF
DNA: TGTGCCAGCAGCTTAGTAGCGGGAGATAACCATGAGCAGTTCTTC

V: TRBV6-6
size: .
D: .
J: TRBJ2-3
CDR3: CASKPGVGADTQYF
DNA: TGTGCCAGTAAACCGGGAGTTGGCGCAGATACGCAGTATTTT

V: TRBV5-5
size: .
D: .
J: TRBJ1-1
CDR3: CASSVGGGSTEAFF
DNA: TGTGCCAGCAGCGTAGGGGGTGGGAGCACTGAAGCTTTCTTT

V: TRBV27
size: .
D: .
J: TRBJ2-3
CDR3: CASSLRAPRADTQYF
DNA: TGTGCCAGCAGTTTAAGAGCTCCCCGGGCAGATACGCAGTATTTT

V: TRBV7-9
size: once
D: TRBD1
J: TRBJ2-1
CDR3: CASSVTGGQQFF
DNA: TGTGCCAGCAGCGTAACAGGGGGGCAGCAGTTCTTC

V: TRBV7-6
size: .
D: .
J: TRBJ1-3
CDR3: CASSPLRGGNTIYF
DNA: TGTGCCAGCAGCCCCCTGCGAGGTGGAAACACCATATATTTT

V: TRBV7-2
size: once
D: .
J: TRBJ2-7
CDR3: CASSLGGRKEQYF
DNA: TGTGCCAGCAGCTTAGGCGGAAGGAAAGAGCAGTACTTC

V: TRBV5-6
size: .
D: TRBD2
J: TRBJ2-1
CDR3: CASSSRAGGPYEQFF
DNA: TGTGCCAGCAGCTCGAGGGCGGGAGGGCCCTATGAGCAGTTCTTC

V: TRBV27
size: .
D: TRBD2
J: TRBJ2-7
CDR3: CASSLSLREGSSYEQYF
DNA: TGTGCCAGCAGTTTATCCCTTAGGGAGGGCTCCTCCTACGAGCAGTACTTC

V: TRBV7-2
size: .
D: .
J: TRBJ2-7
CDR3: CASSEDGGSSYEQYF
DNA: TGTGCCAGCAGCGAGGACGGAGGGAGCTCCTACGAGCAGTACTTC

V: TRBV27
size: once
D: .
J: TRBJ1-5
CDR3: CASKQGNQPQHF
DNA: TGTGCCAGCAAACAGGGTAATCAGCCCCAGCATTTT

V: TRBV9
size: .
D: .
J: TRBJ2-3
CDR3: CASSVGGRPTDTQYF
DNA: TGTGCCAGCAGCGTAGGGGGGAGGCCCACAGATACGCAGTATTTT

V: TRBV28
size: once
D: .
J: TRBJ1-5
CDR3: CASSSGGRGNQPQHF
DNA: TGTGCCAGCAGTTCGGGCGGGAGGGGCAATCAGCCCCAGCATTTT

V: TRBV5-6
size: .
D: .
J: TRBJ2-5
CDR3: CASSQVEETQYF
DNA: TGTGCCAGCAGCCAGGTGGAAGAGACCCAGTACTTC

V: TRBV7-9
size: .
D: TRBD2
J: TRBJ2-3
CDR3: CASRQRELSTDTQYF
DNA: TGTGCCAGCAGGCAGCGGGAGCTGAGCACAGATACGCAGTATTTT

V: TRBV7-2
size: once
D: TRBD1
J: TRBJ1-6
CDR3: CASSLGTGTANSPLHF
DNA: TGTGCCAGCAGCTTAGGGACCGGGACAGCTAATTCACCCCTCCACTTT

V: TRBV7-2
size: .
D: .
J: TRBJ1-1
CDR3: CASSPWSNTEAFF
DNA: TGTGCCAGCAGCCCCTGGAGTAACACTGAAGCTTTCTTT

V: TRBV28
size: .
D: TRBD1
J: TRBJ2-1
CDR3: CASSCRGPYNEQFF
DNA: TGTGCCAGCAGCTGCAGGGGGCCTTACAATGAGCAGTTCTTC

V: TRBV7-9
size: .
D: .
J: TRBJ2-1
CDR3: CASSLAGLRVYNEQFF
DNA: TGTGCCAGCAGCTTAGCGGGACTGCGAGTTTACAATGAGCAGTTCTTC

V: TRBV27
size: .
D: TRBD1
J: TRBJ2-4
CDR3: CANSKLDRAKNIQYF
DNA: TGTGCCAACAGTAAATTGGACAGGGCCAAAAACATTCAGTACTTC

V: TRBV15
size: .
D: TRBD2
J: TRBJ2-1
CDR3: CATSREATSGYNEQFF
DNA: TGTGCCACCAGCAGGGAAGCCACTAGCGGATACAATGAGCAGTTCTTC

V: TRBV28
size: few
D: .
J: TRBJ2-1
CDR3: CASSLPRDEQFF
DNA: TGTGCCAGCAGTTTACCCAGGGATGAGCAGTTCTTC

V: TRBV19
size: few
D: .
J: TRBJ2-3
CDR3: CASSRRQAQGEDTQYF
DNA: TGTGCCAGTAGTAGGAGACAGGCACAGGGAGAAGATACGCAGTATTTT

V: TRBV27
size: .
D: .
J: TRBJ1-1
CDR3: CASSWAGNTEAFF
DNA: TGTGCCAGCAGTTGGGCAGGGAACACTGAAGCTTTCTTT

V: TRBV5-1
size: .
D: TRBD2
J: TRBJ2-1
CDR3: CASSLGTSKEYEQFF
DNA: TGCGCCAGCAGCTTGGGGACTAGCAAGGAATATGAGCAGTTCTTC

V: TRBV7-8
size: .
D: TRBD1
J: TRBJ2-2
CDR3: CASSLAQGAVTGELFF
DNA: TGTGCCAGCAGCTTAGCACAGGGGGCAGTAACCGGGGAGCTGTTTTTT

V: TRBV6-1
size: .
D: .
J: TRBJ2-3
CDR3: CASKSREVVADTQYF
DNA: TGTGCCAGCAAATCACGAGAAGTAGTTGCAGATACGCAGTATTTT

V: TRBV7-9
size: .
D: .
J: TRBJ2-7
CDR3: CASSTTPGHSYEQYF
DNA: TGTGCCAGCAGCACCACCCCGGGACATTCCTACGAGCAGTACTTC

V: TRBV15
size: .
D: .
J: TRBJ2-3
CDR3: CATTPVIYADTQYF
DNA: TGTGCCACCACCCCCGTAATTTACGCGGATACGCAGTATTTT

V: TRBV9
size: once
D: TRBD2
J: TRBJ2-2
CDR3: CASSVLSGRAVGELFF
DNA: TGTGCCAGCAGCGTATTGAGCGGGAGGGCCGTCGGGGAGCTGTTTTTT

V: TRBV28
size: .
D: .
J: TRBJ1-2
CDR3: CASSPSGRGIYGYTF
DNA: TGTGCCAGCAGTCCCAGCGGTAGGGGGATCTATGGCTACACCTTC

V: TRBV25-1
size: .
D: .
J: TRBJ1-6
CDR3: CASSEIGASPLHF
DNA: TGTGCCAGCAGTGAGATAGGGGCATCACCCCTCCACTTT

V: TRBV6-5
size: .
D: TRBD1
J: TRBJ1-2
CDR3: CASSYGTEYNYGYTF
DNA: TGTGCCAGCAGTTACGGGACAGAGTATAACTATGGCTACACCTTC

V: TRBV7-2
size: .
D: TRBD2
J: TRBJ2-3
CDR3: CASSLWAGGPEDTQYF
DNA: TGTGCCAGCAGCTTATGGGCGGGAGGGCCGGAAGATACGCAGTATTTT

V: TRBV4-1
size: .
D: .
J: TRBJ1-1
CDR3: CASSQGGRTEAFF
DNA: TGCGCCAGCAGCCAAGGGGGGAGGACTGAAGCTTTCTTT